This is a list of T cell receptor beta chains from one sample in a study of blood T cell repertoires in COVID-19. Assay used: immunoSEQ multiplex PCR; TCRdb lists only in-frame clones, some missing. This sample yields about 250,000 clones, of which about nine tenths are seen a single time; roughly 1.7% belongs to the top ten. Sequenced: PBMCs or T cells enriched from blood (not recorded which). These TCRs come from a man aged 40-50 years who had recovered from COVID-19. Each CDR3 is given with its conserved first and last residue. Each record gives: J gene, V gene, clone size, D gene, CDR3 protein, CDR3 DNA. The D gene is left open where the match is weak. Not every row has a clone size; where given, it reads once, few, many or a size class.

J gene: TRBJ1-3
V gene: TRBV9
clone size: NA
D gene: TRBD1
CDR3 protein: CASSIRTGSGNTIYF
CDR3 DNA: TGTGCCAGCAGCATTCGGACAGGCTCTGGAAACACCATATATTTT

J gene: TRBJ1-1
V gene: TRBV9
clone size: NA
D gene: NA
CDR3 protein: CASSLHPQTGSEAFF
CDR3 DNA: TGTGCCAGCAGCCTTCACCCACAGACAGGCTCTGAAGCTTTCTTT

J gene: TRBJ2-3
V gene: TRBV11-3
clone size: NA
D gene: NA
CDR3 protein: CASSPFSTDTQYF
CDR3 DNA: TGTGCCAGCAGCCCCTTTAGCACAGATACGCAGTATTTT

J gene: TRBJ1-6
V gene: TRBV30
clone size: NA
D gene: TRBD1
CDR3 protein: CALNRGNSPLHF
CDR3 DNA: TGTGCCTTAAACAGGGGGAATTCACCCCTCCACTTT

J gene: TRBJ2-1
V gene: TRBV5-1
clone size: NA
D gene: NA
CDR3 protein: CASSLEAGSNEQFF
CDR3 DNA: TGCGCCAGCAGCTTGGAGGCAGGGTCTAATGAGCAGTTCTTC

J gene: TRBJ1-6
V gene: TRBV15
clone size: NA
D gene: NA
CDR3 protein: CATSSYSNSPLHF
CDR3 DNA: TGTGCCACCAGCAGTTACAGCAATTCACCCCTCCACTTT

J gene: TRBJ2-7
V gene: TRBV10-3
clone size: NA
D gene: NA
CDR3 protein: CAISEVVYSYEQYF
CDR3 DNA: TGTGCCATCAGTGAGGTGGTCTATTCCTACGAGCAGTACTTC

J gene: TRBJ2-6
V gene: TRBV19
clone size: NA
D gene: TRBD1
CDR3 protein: CASGGQSGANVLTF
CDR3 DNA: TGTGCCAGTGGGGGACAGTCTGGGGCCAACGTCCTGACTTTC

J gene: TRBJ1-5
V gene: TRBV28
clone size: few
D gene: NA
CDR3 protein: CASSPPGVEQPQHF
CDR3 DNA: TGTGCCAGCAGTCCCCCGGGGGTTGAGCAGCCCCAGCATTTT

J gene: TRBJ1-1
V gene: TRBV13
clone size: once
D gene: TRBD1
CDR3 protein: CASSVTGGNTEAFF
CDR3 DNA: TGTGCCAGCAGCGTTACAGGGGGGAACACTGAAGCTTTCTTT

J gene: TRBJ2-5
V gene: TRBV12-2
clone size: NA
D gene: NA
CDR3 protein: CASRSESPAVGEGEIQETQYF
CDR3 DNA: TGTGCAAGTCGCTCCGAATCGCCAGCCGTCGGGGAGGGGGAGATCCAAGAGACCCAGTACTTC

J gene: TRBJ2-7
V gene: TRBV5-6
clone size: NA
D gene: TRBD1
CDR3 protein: CASSLGQGLTYEQYF
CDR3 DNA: TGTGCCAGCAGCTTGGGACAGGGGCTTACCTACGAGCAGTACTTC

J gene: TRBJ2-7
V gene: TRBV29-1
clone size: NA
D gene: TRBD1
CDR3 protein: CSVEIQGAREQYF
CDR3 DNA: TGCAGCGTTGAAATACAGGGGGCGCGGGAGCAGTACTTC

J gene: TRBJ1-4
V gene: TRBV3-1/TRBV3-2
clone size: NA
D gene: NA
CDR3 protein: CATDSDIATNEKLFF
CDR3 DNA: TGTGCCACCGACAGCGACATTGCAACTAATGAAAAACTGTTTTTT

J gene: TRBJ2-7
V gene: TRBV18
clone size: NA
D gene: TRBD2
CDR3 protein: CASSPPGGEYEQYF
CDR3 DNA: TGTGCCAGCTCACCACCCGGGGGGGAATACGAGCAGTACTTC

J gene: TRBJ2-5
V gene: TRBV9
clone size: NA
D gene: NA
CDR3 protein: CASSLTGVIGETQYF
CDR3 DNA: TGTGCCAGCAGCCTCACCGGGGTTATTGGAGAGACCCAGTACTTC

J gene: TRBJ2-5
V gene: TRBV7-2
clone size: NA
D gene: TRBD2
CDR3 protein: CASSPTSGGSETQYF
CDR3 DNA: TGTGCCAGCAGTCCGACTAGCGGGGGATCAGAGACCCAGTACTTC

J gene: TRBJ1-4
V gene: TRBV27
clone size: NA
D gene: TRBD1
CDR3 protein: CASSSLYRGLTNEKLFF
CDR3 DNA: TGTGCCAGCAGTTCCCTATACAGGGGGCTAACTAATGAAAAACTGTTTTTT

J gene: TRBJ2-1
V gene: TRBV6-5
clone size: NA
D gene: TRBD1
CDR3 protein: CASSYVNTGGNEQFF
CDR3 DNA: TGTGCCAGCAGTTACGTCAATACAGGGGGGAATGAGCAGTTCTTC

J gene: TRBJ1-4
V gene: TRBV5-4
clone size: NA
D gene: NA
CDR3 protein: CASSLGGQRQEKLFF
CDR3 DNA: TGTGCCAGCAGCTTGGGGGGCCAGAGACAGGAAAAACTGTTTTTT

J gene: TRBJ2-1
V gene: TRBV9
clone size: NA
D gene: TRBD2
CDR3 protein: CASSARLAEEQFF
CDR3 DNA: TGTGCCAGCAGCGCCCGACTAGCGGAGGAGCAGTTCTTC

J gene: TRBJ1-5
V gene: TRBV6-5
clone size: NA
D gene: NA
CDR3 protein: CASSTLTGNQPQHF
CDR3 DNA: TGTGCCAGCAGTACCCTCACAGGCAATCAGCCCCAGCATTTT

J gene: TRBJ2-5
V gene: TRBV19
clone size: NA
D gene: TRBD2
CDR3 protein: CASSTGGTSGRKETQYF
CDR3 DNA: TGTGCCAGTAGTACCGGGGGGACTAGCGGGAGAAAAGAGACCCAGTACTTC

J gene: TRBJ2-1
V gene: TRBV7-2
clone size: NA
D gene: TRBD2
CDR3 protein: CASSLDLAGASLNEQFF
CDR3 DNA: TGTGCCAGCAGCTTAGATCTAGCGGGAGCAAGCTTGAATGAGCAGTTCTTC

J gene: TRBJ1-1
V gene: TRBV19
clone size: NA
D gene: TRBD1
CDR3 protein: CASSSSGGFFNTEAFF
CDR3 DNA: TGTGCCAGTAGTAGTTCAGGGGGATTTTTCAACACTGAAGCTTTCTTT

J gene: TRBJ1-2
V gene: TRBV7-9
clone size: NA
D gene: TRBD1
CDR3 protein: CASSRTGVDYGYTF
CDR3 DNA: TGTGCCAGCAGCCGGACAGGGGTAGACTATGGCTACACCTTC

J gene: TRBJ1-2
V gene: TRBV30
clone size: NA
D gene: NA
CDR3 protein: CAWSVLGLPANF
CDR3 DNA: TGTGCCTGGAGTGTATTGGGCCTCCCGGCTAACTTC

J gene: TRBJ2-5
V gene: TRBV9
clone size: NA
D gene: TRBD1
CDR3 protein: CASSVGGTGGETQYF
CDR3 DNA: TGTGCCAGCAGCGTAGGAGGGACAGGGGGGGAGACCCAGTACTTC

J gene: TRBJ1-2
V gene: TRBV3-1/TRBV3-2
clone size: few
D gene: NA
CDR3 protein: CASSQHSYGYTF
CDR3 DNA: TGTGCCAGCAGCCAACACAGCTATGGCTACACCTTC

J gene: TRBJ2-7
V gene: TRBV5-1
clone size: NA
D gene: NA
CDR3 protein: CASSLADTYEQYF
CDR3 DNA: TGCGCCAGCAGCTTAGCAGACACGTACGAGCAGTACTTC

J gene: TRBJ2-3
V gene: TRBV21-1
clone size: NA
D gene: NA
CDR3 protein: CASSRRDRGNPKLVHDTQYF
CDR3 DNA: TGTGCCAGCAGCAGAAGGGACAGGGGGAACCCTAAACTCGTACATGATACGCAGTATTTT

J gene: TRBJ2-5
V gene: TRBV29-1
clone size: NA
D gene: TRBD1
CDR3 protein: CSVDEGAEETQYF
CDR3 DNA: TGCAGCGTTGATGAGGGGGCCGAGGAGACCCAGTACTTC

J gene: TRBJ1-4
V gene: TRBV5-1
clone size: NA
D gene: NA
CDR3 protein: CASSLGGQSTNEKLFF
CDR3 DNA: TGCGCCAGCAGCTTGGGAGGACAGTCAACTAATGAAAAACTGTTTTTT

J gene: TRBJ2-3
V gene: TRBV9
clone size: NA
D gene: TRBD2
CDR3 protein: CASSASGGPDTQYF
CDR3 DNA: TGTGCCAGCAGCGCCAGCGGGGGACCAGATACGCAGTATTTT

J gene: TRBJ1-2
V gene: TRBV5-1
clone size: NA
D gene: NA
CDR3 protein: CASSFLPRGYGYTF
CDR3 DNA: TGCGCCAGCAGCTTCCTTCCCCGGGGGTATGGCTACACCTTC

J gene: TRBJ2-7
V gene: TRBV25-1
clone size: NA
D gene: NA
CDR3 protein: CASSEYPRTYEQYF
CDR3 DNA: TGTGCCAGCAGTGAATACCCCCGTACCTACGAGCAGTACTTC

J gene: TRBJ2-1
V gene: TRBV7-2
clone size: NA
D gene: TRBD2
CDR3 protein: CASSFSGGSYNEQFF
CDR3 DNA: TGTGCCAGCAGCTTTAGCGGGGGATCCTACAATGAGCAGTTCTTC

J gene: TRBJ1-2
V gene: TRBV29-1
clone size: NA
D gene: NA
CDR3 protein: CSVEELGALGYTF
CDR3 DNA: TGCAGCGTTGAAGAATTGGGGGCGTTAGGCTACACCTTC

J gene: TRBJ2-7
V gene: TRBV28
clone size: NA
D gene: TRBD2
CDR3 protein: CASTYKRGSGTAYEQYF
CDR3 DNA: TGTGCCAGCACTTATAAGCGGGGTAGCGGGACCGCATACGAGCAGTACTTC

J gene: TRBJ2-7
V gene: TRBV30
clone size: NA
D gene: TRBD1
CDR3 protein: CAWTAGGGYEQYF
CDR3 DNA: TGTGCCTGGACGGCAGGGGGCGGGTACGAGCAGTACTTC

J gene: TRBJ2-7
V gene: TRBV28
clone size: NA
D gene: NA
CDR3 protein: CASVRTDALGEQYF
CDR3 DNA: TGTGCCAGCGTGAGGACAGATGCCTTAGGGGAGCAGTACTTC

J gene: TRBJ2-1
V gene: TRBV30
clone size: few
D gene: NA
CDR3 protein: CAWSVGNTFNEQFF
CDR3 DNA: TGTGCCTGGAGTGTTGGCAATACCTTCAATGAGCAGTTCTTC

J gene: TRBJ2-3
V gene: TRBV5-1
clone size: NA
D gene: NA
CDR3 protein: CASSYSERGIEYF
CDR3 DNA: TGCGCCAGCAGCTACTCCGAGAGGGGGATTGAGTATTTT

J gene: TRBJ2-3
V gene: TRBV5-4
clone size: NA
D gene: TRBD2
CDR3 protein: CASSFAGGADTQYF
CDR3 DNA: TGTGCCAGCAGCTTTGCGGGGGGGGCAGATACGCAGTATTTT

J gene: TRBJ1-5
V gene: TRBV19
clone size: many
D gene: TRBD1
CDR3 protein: CASNRGLDQPQHF
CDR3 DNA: TGTGCCAGTAACAGGGGGCTGGATCAGCCCCAGCATTTT

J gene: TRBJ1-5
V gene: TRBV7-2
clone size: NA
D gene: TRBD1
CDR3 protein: CASSPTGSEAQHF
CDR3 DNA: TGTGCCAGCAGTCCGACAGGGTCCGAAGCCCAGCATTTT

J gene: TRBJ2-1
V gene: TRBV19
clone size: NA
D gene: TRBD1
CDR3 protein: CASSPGQGFNEQFF
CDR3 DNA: TGTGCCAGTAGCCCAGGACAGGGATTCAATGAGCAGTTCTTC

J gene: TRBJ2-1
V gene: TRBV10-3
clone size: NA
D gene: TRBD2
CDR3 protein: CAISGTSGVNYNEQFF
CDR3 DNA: TGTGCCATCAGCGGGACTAGCGGGGTGAACTACAATGAGCAGTTCTTC

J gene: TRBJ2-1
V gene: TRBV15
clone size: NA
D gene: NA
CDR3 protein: CATSTLLSSYNEQFF
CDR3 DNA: TGTGCCACCAGCACTCTCCTGAGCTCCTACAATGAGCAGTTCTTC

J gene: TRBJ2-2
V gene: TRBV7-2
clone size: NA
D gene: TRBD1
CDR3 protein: CASSRDSNTGELFF
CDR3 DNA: TGTGCCAGCAGCAGGGACAGCAACACCGGGGAGCTGTTTTTT

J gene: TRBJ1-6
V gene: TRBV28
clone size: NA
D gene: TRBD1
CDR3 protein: CASSSTGVWTYNSPLHF
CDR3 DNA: TGTGCCAGCAGTTCCACAGGGGTGTGGACCTATAATTCACCCCTCCACTTT

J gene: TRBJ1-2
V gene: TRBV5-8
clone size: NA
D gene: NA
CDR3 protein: CASSLGQYYGYTF
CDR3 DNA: TGTGCCAGCAGCTTGGGACAGTACTATGGCTACACCTTC

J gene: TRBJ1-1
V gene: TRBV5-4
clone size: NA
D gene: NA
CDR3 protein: CASSRNTANTEAFF
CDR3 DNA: TGTGCCAGCAGCCGGAATACAGCGAACACTGAAGCTTTCTTT

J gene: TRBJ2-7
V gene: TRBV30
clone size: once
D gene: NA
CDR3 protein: CAWRGASSTYEQYF
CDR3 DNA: TGTGCCTGGAGGGGGGCCAGCAGCACCTACGAGCAGTACTTC

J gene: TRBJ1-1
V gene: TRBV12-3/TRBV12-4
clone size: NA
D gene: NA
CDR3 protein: CASSPPGVTEAFF
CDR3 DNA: TGTGCCAGCAGTCCTCCGGGAGTCACTGAAGCTTTCTTT

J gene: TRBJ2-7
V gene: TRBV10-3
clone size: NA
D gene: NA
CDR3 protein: CAIRAVGNEQYF
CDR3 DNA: TGTGCCATCAGAGCCGTGGGCAACGAGCAGTACTTC

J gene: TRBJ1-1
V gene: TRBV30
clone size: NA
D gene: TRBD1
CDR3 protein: CAWGQAGTEAFF
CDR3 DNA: TGTGCCTGGGGACAGGCGGGGACTGAAGCTTTCTTT

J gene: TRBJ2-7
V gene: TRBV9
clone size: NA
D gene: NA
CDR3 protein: CASSGQGEQYF
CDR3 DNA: TGTGCCAGCAGCGGCCAGGGCGAGCAGTACTTC

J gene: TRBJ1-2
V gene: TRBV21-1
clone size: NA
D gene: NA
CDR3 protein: CASTKVRGSTGGRSGYTF
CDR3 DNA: TGTGCCAGCACCAAAGTCCGGGGTTCCACGGGGGGCCGGAGTGGCTACACCTTC

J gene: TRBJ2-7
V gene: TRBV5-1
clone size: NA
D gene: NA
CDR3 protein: CASSLGTANYEQYF
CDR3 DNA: TGCGCCAGCAGCTTGGGGACAGCCAACTACGAGCAGTACTTC